This entry describes one T cell receptor (beta chain). The data were taken from a study of blood T cell repertoires in COVID-19. Study overall: T cells, B-cell-depleted T cells, or PBMCs supplied cDNA or gDNA.

Under the authors' procedure: Amplified reference gene primers provided the basis for estimating nucleated cell counts. The method was immunoSEQ multiplex PCR; TCRdb's version includes in-frame clones alone and lacks a portion of them. V and J calls and clone size are copied from that table; D and trimming were computed from the DNA. The sample carries fewer than 250,000 clones, roughly 80% recorded once. This CDR3 is built from 12 residues. In germline, CDR1 is SQVTM, CDR2 ANQGSEA. The V segment lost 8 bases and the J segment 6 bases; nucleotides outside the gene matches: 7. The clonotype comes from a woman aged 55-69 years with active or convalescent COVID-19. The chain is built from TRBV29-1 and TRBJ2-1; TRBD2 agrees at 7 bases. The sample comprised peripheral blood. The CDR3 region is CSTGTTLNEQFF. DNA of the CDR3: TGCAGCACGGGGACTACCCTCAATGAGCAGTTCTTC.